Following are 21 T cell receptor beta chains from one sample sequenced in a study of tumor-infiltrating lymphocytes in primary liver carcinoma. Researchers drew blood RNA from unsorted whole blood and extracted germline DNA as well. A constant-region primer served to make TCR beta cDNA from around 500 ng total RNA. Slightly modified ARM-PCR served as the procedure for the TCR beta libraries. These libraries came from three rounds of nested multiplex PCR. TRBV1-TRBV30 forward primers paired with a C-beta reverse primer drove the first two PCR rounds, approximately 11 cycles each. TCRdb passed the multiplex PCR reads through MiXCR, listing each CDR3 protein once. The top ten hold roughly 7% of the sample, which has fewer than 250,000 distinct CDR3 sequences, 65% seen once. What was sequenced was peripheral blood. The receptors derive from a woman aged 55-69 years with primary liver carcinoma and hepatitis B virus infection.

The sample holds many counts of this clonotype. The CDR3: CASSQPNTGELFF. The CDR3 region has the DNA TGTGCCAGCAGCCAACCGAACACCGGGGAGCTGTTTTTT. V gene TRBV4-2 combines with J gene TRBJ2-2; D is unclear. Germline CDR1 reads LGHNA; CDR2 reads YNFKEQ. This CDR3 is 13 amino acids long. Trimming left V 2 bases short and J 0 bases short, with 1 base between.

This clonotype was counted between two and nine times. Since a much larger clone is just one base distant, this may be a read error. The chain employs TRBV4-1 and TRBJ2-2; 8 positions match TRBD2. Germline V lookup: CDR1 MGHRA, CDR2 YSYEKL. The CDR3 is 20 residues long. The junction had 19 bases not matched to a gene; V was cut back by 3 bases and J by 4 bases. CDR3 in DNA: TGCGCCAGCAGCCACATAAAGCCCGCTCGGACTAGCTCGAGCACCGGGGAGCTGTTTTTT. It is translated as CASSHIKPARTSSSTGELFF.

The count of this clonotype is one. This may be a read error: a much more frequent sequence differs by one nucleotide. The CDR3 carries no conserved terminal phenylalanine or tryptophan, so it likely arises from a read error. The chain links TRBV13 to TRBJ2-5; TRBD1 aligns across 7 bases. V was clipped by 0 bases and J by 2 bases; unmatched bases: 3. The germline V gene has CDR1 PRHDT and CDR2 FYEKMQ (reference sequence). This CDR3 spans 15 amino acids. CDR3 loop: CASSLGLGQQETQYL. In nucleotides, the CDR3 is TGTGCCAGCAGCTTAGGCCTGGGACAGCAAGAGACCCAGTACTTA.

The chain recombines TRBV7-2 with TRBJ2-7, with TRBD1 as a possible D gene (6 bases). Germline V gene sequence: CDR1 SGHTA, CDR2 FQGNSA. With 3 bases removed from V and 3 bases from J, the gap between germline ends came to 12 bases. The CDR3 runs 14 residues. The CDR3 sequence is CASSFRDNNYEQYF. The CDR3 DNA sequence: TGTGCCAGCAGCTTTCGGGACAACAACTACGAGCAGTACTTC.

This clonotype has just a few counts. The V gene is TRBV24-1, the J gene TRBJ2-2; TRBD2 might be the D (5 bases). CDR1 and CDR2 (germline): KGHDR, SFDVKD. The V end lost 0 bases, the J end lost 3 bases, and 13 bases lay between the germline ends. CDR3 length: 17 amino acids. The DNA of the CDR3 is TGTGCCACCAGTGATTTGTGGGGAGTTCGCGACACCGGGGAGCTGTTTTTT. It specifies CATSDLWGVRDTGELFF.

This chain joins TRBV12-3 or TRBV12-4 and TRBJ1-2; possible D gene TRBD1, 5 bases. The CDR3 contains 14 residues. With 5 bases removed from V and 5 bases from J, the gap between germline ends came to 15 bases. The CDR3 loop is CASSPHGGGYGYTF. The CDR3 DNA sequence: TGTGCCAGCAGTCCCCACGGGGGTGGGTATGGCTACACCTTC.

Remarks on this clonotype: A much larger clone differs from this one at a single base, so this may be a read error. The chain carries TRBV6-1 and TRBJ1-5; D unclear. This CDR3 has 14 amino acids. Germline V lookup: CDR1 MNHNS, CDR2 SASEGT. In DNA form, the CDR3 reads TGTGCCAGCATCGGAGCGACAAGCAATCAGCTCCAGCATTTT. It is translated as CASIGATSNQLQHF.

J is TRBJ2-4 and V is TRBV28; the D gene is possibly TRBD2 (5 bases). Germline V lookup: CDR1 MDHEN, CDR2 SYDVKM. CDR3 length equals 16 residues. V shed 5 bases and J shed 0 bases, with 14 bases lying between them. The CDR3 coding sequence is TGTGCCAGCAGTGGCAGACTACTCCTAGCCAAAAACATTCAGTACTTC. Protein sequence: CASSGRLLLAKNIQYF.

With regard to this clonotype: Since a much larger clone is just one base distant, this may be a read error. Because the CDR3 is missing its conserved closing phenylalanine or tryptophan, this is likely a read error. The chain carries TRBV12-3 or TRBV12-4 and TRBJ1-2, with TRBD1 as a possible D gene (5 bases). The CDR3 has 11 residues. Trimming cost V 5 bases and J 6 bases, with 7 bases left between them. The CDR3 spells CASSRGNGYTL. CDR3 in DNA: TGTGCCAGCAGTCGGGGGAATGGCTACACCCTC.

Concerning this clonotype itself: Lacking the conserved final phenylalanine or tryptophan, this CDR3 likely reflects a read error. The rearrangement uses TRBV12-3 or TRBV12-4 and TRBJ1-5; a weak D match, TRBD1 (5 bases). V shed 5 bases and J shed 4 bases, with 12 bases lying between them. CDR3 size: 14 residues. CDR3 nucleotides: TGTGCCAGCAGTAAACTACAGGTTAATCAGCCCCAGCATCTT. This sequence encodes CASSKLQVNQPQHL.

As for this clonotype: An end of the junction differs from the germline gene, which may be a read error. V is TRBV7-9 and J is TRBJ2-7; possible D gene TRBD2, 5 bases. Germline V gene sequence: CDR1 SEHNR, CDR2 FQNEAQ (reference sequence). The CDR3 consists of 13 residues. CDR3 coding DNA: TGTGTCAGCAACTTAGCGAGCCACCACGAGCAGTACTTC. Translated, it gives CVSNLASHHEQYF.

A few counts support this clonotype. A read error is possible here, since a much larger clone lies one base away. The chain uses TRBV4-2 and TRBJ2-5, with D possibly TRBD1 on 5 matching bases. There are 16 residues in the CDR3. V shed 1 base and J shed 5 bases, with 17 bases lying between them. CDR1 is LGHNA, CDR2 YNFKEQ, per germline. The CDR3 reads CASSQGLVDTRETQYF. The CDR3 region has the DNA TGTGCCAGCAGCCAAGGCCTCGTGGACACAAGGGAGACCCAGTACTTC.

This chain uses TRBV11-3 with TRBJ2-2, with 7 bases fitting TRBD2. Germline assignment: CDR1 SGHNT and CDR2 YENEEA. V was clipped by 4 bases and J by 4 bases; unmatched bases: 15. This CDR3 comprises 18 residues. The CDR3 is CASSSSGHGTLGTGELFF. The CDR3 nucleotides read TGTGCCAGCAGCTCTAGCGGCCACGGGACTCTGGGCACCGGGGAGCTGTTTTTT.

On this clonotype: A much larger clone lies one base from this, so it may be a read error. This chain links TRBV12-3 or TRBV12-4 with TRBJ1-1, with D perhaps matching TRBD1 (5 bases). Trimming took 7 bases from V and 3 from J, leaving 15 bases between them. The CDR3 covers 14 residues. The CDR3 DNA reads TGTGCCAGCAAGACCGGGATAGGGGACACTGAAGCTTTCTTT. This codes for CASKTGIGDTEAFF.

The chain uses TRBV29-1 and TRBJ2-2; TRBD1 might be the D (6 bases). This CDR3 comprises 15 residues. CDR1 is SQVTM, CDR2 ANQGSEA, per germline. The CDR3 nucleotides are TGCAGTGTTCCACAGGGTCCGGTGAACACCGGGGAGCTGTTTTTT. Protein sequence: CSVPQGPVNTGELFF.

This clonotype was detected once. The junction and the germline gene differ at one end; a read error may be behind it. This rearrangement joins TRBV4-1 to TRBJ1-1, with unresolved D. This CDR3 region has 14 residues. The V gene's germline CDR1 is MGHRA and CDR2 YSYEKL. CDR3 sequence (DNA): TGCGCCAGCAGCCAAGTGGGGTGGAAGGTTGAAGCTCTCTTT. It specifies CASSQVGWKVEALF.

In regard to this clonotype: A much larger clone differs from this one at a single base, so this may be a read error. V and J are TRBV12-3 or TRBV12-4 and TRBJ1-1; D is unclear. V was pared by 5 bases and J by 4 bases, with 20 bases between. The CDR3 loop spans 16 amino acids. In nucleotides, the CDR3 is TGTGCCAGCAGTCGACCAAAAGGACGGGGATTCACTGAAGCTTTCTTT. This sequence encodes CASSRPKGRGFTEAFF.

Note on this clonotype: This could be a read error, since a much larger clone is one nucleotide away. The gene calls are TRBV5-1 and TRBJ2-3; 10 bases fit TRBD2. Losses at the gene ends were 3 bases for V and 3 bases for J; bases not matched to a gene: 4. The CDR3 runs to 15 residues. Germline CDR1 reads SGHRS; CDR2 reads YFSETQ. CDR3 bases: TGCGCCAGCAGCTCATCGACTAGCGGGACAGATACGCAGTATTTT. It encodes CASSSSTSGTDTQYF.

The CDR3 sequence: CASSYSGTGVTNEKLFF. CDR3 sequence (DNA): TGTGCCAGCAGTTACTCTGGGACAGGGGTAACTAATGAAAAACTGTTTTTT. The rearrangement uses TRBV6-5 and TRBJ1-4, with TRBD1 matching 10 bases. The V gene end was trimmed by 0 bases and the J gene end by 1 base; junction bases not matched to a gene: 2. Germline CDR1 reads MNHEY; CDR2 reads SVGAGI. The length of the CDR3 is 17 residues.

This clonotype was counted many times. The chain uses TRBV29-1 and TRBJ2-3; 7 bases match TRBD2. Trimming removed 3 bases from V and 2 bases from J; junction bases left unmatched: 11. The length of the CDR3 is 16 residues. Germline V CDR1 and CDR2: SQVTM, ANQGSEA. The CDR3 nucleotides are TGCAGCGTTGACCTCACGAAGCGGGGAGCCACAGATACGCAGTATTTT. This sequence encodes CSVDLTKRGATDTQYF.

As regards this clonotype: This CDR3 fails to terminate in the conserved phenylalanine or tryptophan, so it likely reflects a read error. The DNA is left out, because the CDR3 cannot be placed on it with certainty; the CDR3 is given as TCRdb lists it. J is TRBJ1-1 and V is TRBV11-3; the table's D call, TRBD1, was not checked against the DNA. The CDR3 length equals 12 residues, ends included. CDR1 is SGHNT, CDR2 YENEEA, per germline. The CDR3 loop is CASSFERQEALC.